The sequence of this T cell receptor (beta chain) was determined in a study of T cell changes during pregnancy in multiple sclerosis. Clones were read by immunoSEQ multiplex PCR, and TCRdb kept only the in-frame ones, dropping some. The table lists roughly 40,000 clones, roughly 94% of them singletons. Sequencing used peripheral blood, obtained in the third trimester of pregnancy. The sequence derives from a female donor with multiple sclerosis, enrolled in a pregnancy study.

CDR3 residues: CASSPPRASGSSGANVLTF. CDR3 nucleotides: TGTGCCAGCAGCCCCCCCCGGGCTAGCGGGAGTTCTGGGGCCAACGTCCTGACTTTC. The chain recombines TRBV13 with TRBJ2-6, with 10 positions matching TRBD2. With 5 bases clipped from V and 1 base from J, the junction kept 11 bases outside the gene matches. This CDR3 has 19 amino acids. From germline, CDR1 is PRHDT and CDR2 FYEKMQ (reference sequence).